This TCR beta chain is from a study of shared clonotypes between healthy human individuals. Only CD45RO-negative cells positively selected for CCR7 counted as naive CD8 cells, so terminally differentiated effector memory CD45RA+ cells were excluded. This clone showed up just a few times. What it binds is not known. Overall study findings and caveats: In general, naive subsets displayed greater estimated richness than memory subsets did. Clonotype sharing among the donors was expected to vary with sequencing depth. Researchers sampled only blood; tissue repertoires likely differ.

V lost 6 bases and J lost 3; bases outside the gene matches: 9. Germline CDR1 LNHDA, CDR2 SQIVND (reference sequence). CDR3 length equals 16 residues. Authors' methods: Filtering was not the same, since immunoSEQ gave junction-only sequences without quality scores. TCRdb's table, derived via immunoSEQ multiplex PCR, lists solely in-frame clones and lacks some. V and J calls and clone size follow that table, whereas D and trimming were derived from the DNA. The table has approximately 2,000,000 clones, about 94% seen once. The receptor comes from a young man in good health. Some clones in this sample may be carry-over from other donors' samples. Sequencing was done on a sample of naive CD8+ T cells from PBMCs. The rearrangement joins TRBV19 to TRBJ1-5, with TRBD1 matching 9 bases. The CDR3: CASRDRTGVPNQPQHF. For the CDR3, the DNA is TGTGCCAGTAGAGATCGGACAGGGGTCCCCAATCAGCCCCAGCATTTT.